These T cell receptor beta chains were read from a single sample in a study of blood T cell repertoires in COVID-19. Assay used: immunoSEQ multiplex PCR; TCRdb lists only in-frame clones, some missing. The sample includes hundreds of thousands of clones, 88% of them seen just once. The sample comprised PBMCs or T cells enriched from blood (not recorded which). The receptors derive from a woman between 50 and 59 years old who had recovered from COVID-19. CDR3s include the opening cysteine and the closing phenylalanine or tryptophan. D genes are given only for firm matches.

j_gene	v_gene	d_gene	CDR3aa
TRBJ1-4	TRBV27	.	CASSQRFGEKLFF
TRBJ2-7	TRBV15	TRBD1	CATSRGYSGTGGREQYF
TRBJ2-2	TRBV19	.	CASQKLAWPENTGELFF
TRBJ2-7	TRBV27	TRBD1	CASSFNRDRVYFEQYF
TRBJ2-1	TRBV24-1	TRBD1	CATSDAPGTGGINEQFF
TRBJ1-2	TRBV7-2	.	CASSLAPTGNYGYTF
TRBJ2-7	TRBV7-2	TRBD2	CASSKGLAVSYEQYF
TRBJ1-1	TRBV6-5	TRBD1	CASRDFTTGPTEAFF
TRBJ2-3	TRBV12-3/TRBV12-4	.	CASSLLPTDTQYF
TRBJ1-1	TRBV6-5	.	CASSPILNTEAFF
TRBJ2-6	TRBV7-2	.	CASRLRGGSGANVLTF
TRBJ1-2	TRBV5-1	.	CASSLQGGGSGYTF
TRBJ1-5	TRBV20-1	TRBD1	CSASRRQGVLSPQHF
TRBJ2-3	TRBV28	.	CASSSPFRLESTDTQYF
TRBJ1-2	TRBV30	.	CAWRTGPESYGYTF
TRBJ2-7	TRBV2	TRBD2	CASSEASGAYEQYF
TRBJ2-1	TRBV11-3	TRBD2	CASSLYPGSSGRMYNEQFF
TRBJ1-1	TRBV7-2	.	CASSLVALPTEAFF
TRBJ2-3	TRBV11-3	TRBD2	CASSFGAGGSTDTQYF
TRBJ1-2	TRBV25-1	.	CASSEKAGTTNGYTF
TRBJ2-7	TRBV5-6	.	CASSWRQSGSYEQYF
TRBJ1-6	TRBV19	.	CASSKQPGGSPLHF
TRBJ2-7	TRBV6-2/TRBV6-3	TRBD2	CASSYRIAGAGSYEQYF
TRBJ2-2	TRBV7-2	.	CASRLGQNTGELFF
TRBJ1-2	TRBV6-5	.	CATQTPGVDGYTF
TRBJ2-1	TRBV14	.	CASRGDGVEQFF
TRBJ1-1	TRBV29-1	TRBD1	CSVAPGGAGTEAFF
TRBJ2-7	TRBV5-1	.	CASRLPELYEQYF
TRBJ1-2	TRBV27	.	CASSQGLKDGYTF
TRBJ1-2	TRBV18	TRBD1	CASSPDRGPYGYTF
TRBJ1-2	TRBV6-6	.	CASTLRASNYGYTF
TRBJ1-5	TRBV12-3/TRBV12-4	.	CASRRVNQPQHF
TRBJ2-7	TRBV2	TRBD2	CASSAGGVSYEQYF
TRBJ1-1	TRBV28	TRBD1	CASSSPDRALTEAFF
TRBJ1-2	TRBV19	TRBD1	CASSIGTGDYGYTF
TRBJ1-2	TRBV18	TRBD1	CASSKPGQGLNYGYTF
TRBJ2-1	TRBV5-1	.	CASSSGEASYNEQFF
TRBJ1-1	TRBV28	.	CASTVNTEAFF
TRBJ2-1	TRBV9	.	CASSDGASTNEQFF
TRBJ1-5	TRBV28	.	CASSLDSSNQPQHF
TRBJ1-5	TRBV28	TRBD1	CASSSSLTGARGQPQHF
TRBJ2-7	TRBV4-2	TRBD2	CASSQDLGTSTGYEQYF
TRBJ2-2	TRBV7-6	TRBD2	CASSRTSGSNTGELFF
TRBJ1-1	TRBV28	.	CASLGATLGNTEAFF
TRBJ1-1	TRBV24-1	.	CATSGGTANTEAFF
TRBJ1-1	TRBV30	.	CAWSVQENTEAFF
TRBJ1-5	TRBV6-5	.	CASSHGGVLQPQHF
TRBJ1-3	TRBV18	.	CASSPGGIRGNTIYF
TRBJ1-5	TRBV21-1	.	CASSKEGTGGPQPQHF
TRBJ1-5	TRBV29-1	.	CSASVGGMPDQPQHF
TRBJ2-5	TRBV28	.	CASSSLARETQYF
TRBJ1-1	TRBV28	.	CASSREGEYTEAFF
TRBJ2-7	TRBV28	TRBD1	CASSLTGYAEQYF
TRBJ2-3	TRBV30	TRBD1	CAWSVQERTGTDTQYF